This entry lists 17 T cell receptor beta chains sequenced from one sample in a study of blood T cell repertoires in COVID-19. Assay used: immunoSEQ multiplex PCR; TCRdb lists only in-frame clones, some missing. The sample yields some 250,000 clones, approximately 88% seen once. The sequenced material came from peripheral blood. Receptor source: a woman in her thirties with acute or convalescent COVID-19.

The chain uses TRBV3-1 (or the pseudogene TRBV3-2) and TRBJ2-1; the match to TRBD2 covers 10 bases. Germline CDR1 and CDR2: LGHDT and YNNKEL (reference sequence). The J segment lost 9 bases and the V segment lost 4 bases, leaving 9 bases of the junction unmatched. CDR3 length: 15 residues. The CDR3 reads CASSRDSGRWGEQFF. The CDR3 coding sequence is TGTGCCAGCAGCCGAGATAGCGGGAGGTGGGGTGAGCAGTTCTTC.

The chain carries TRBV6-2 or TRBV6-3 and TRBJ2-5; a weak D match, TRBD1 (6 bases). Trimming removed 5 bases from V and 4 bases from J, with 11 bases in between. Germline loops: CDR1 MNHEY, CDR2 SVGEGT. CDR3 length: 13 residues. The CDR3 DNA is TGTGCCAGCAGTACAGGGTCGCGAGAGACCCAGTACTTC. As protein: CASSTGSRETQYF.

The chain employs TRBV2 and TRBJ2-1, with 12 bases fitting TRBD2. This CDR3 has 16 amino acids. J gave up 4 bases and V 0 bases, and 1 base lay outside the gene matches. Germline assignment: CDR1 SNHLY and CDR2 FYNNEI. The CDR3 region has the DNA TGTGCCAGCAGTGAAGCTGGACTAGCGGGATACAATGAGCAGTTCTTC. It translates to CASSEAGLAGYNEQFF.

This chain joins TRBV5-1 and TRBJ1-1, with 11 bases that match TRBD1. The CDR3 loop spans 16 amino acids. Trimming cost V 3 bases and J 5 bases; bases outside gene matches: 9. The germline CDR1 and CDR2 sequences are SGHRS and YFSETQ. This chain's CDR3 is CASSWGQGGWGTEAFF. CDR3 DNA sequence: TGCGCCAGCAGCTGGGGACAGGGGGGATGGGGTACTGAAGCTTTCTTT.

This rearrangement joins TRBV25-1 to TRBJ2-7; D is unresolved. This CDR3 is 14 amino acids long. V was trimmed by 6 bases and J by 2 bases, leaving 14 bases between them. Germline values: CDR1 MGHDK, CDR2 SYGVNS. CDR3 in DNA: TGTGCCAGCAGCGAAGGCCGAGGAGCCTACGAGCAGTACTTC. This translates into CASSEGRGAYEQYF.

The V and J genes are TRBV18 and TRBJ1-5; 9 bases agree with TRBD1. The trim removed 4 bases at V and 2 bases at J, leaving 9 bases unmatched. Germline V gene data show CDR1 as KGHSH and CDR2 as LQKENI. CDR3 size: 17 residues. The CDR3 loop reads CASSRKRDRDGNQPQHF. The CDR3 DNA sequence: TGTGCCAGCTCACGAAAGAGGGACAGGGATGGCAATCAGCCCCAGCATTTT.

V and J are TRBV19 and TRBJ2-7, with D perhaps matching TRBD2 (5 bases). Germline CDR1 reads LNHDA; CDR2 reads SQIVND (reference sequence). V was clipped by 7 bases and J by 6 bases, with 22 bases between them. This CDR3 spans 15 amino acids. In DNA, the CDR3 is TGTGCCAGTAATCCCGACCGGGAAATCCTTTGCGAGCAGTACTTC. It translates to CASNPDREILCEQYF.

A single count supports this clone. The V and J genes are TRBV9 and TRBJ2-1; 10 bases map to TRBD2. There are 17 residues in the CDR3. V trimming: 3 bases; J trimming: 1 base; junction bases outside the gene matches: 7. The germline gives CDR1 SGDLS, CDR2 YYNGEE. CDR3 sequence (DNA): TGTGCCAGCAGCGGCCCAGCGGGAGGGGTTTCCTACAATGAGCAGTTCTTC. Its translation: CASSGPAGGVSYNEQFF. Complete variable domain (other parts from reference TRBV9 and TRBJ2-1): DSGVTQTPKHLITATGQRVTLRCSPRSGDLSVYWYQQSLDQGLQFLIQYYNGEERAKGNILERFSAQQFPDLHSELNLSSLELGDSALYFCASSGPAGGVSYNEQFFGPGTRLTVL.

The V and J genes are TRBV12-3 or TRBV12-4 and TRBJ2-3; D might be TRBD2 (5 bases). V was cut by 6 bases and J by 8 bases, with 12 bases left in between. CDR3 length equals 12 residues. For the CDR3, the DNA is TGTGCCAGCAGCCGGAGTGGAGGTACGCAGTATTTT. Protein product: CASSRSGGTQYF.

Worth noting for this clone: At one end, the junction sequence differs from germline, possibly due to a read error. The chain carries TRBV7-7 and TRBJ2-5; the match to TRBD2 covers 11 bases. The CDR3 has 15 amino acids. Germline V gene lookup returns CDR1 SSHAT and CDR2 FNYEAQ (reference sequence). The CDR3 DNA is TGTGCTAGCACCAAGACTAGCGGGATTCAAGAGACCCAGTACTTC. Translated, it gives CASTKTSGIQETQYF.

J is TRBJ2-5 and V is TRBV12-3 or TRBV12-4; no firm D call. Trimming removed 2 bases at V and 5 bases at J, with 3 bases between. The CDR3 is made up of 11 amino acids. CDR3 sequence reads: CASSLSETQYF. As DNA, the CDR3 is TGTGCCAGCAGTTTATCGGAGACCCAGTACTTC.

DNA of the CDR3: TGTGCCAGCAGCCTAGGACAGGCCTCCTACGAGCAGTACTTC. It yields the protein CASSLGQASYEQYF. The chain carries TRBV4-2 and TRBJ2-7; 7 bases are a match to TRBD1. The CDR3 consists of 14 residues. Germline CDR1 is LGHNA and CDR2 is YNFKEQ. The ends lost 4 bases at V and 0 bases at J; junction bases unmatched: 3.

DNA of the CDR3: TGCGCCAGCAGTCTCGCGGTACAAGAGACCCAGTACTTC. As protein: CASSLAVQETQYF. The gene calls are TRBV5-1 and TRBJ2-5, with no clear D. The CDR3 extends over 13 amino acids. CDR1 is SGHRS, CDR2 YFSETQ, per germline. The V gene lost 5 bases and the J gene lost 2 bases, with 10 bases spanning the gap.

This clone has a single count. J is TRBJ2-7 and V is TRBV6-1; 9 bases fit TRBD1. The germline V gene encodes CDR1 MNHNS and CDR2 SASEGT. With V trimmed by 2 bases and J by 3 bases, 5 bases remained unmatched. The CDR3 length is 15 residues. The CDR3 DNA is TGTGCCAGCAGTGAATGGGACAGGGAACACTACGAGCAGTACTTC. Residues: CASSEWDREHYEQYF.

The V gene is TRBV5-1, the J gene TRBJ1-1; 8 bases map to TRBD1. This CDR3 has 13 residues. V dropped 5 bases and J dropped 4; count of bases not matched to a gene: 4. CDR1 SGHRS and CDR2 YFSETQ come from the germline V gene. CDR3 sequence (DNA): TGCGCCAGCAGTTCAGACAGGGGCACTGAAGCTTTCTTT. This encodes CASSSDRGTEAFF.

This chain joins TRBV6-5 and TRBJ1-5; perhaps TRBD1 as D (5 bases). The germline V gene has CDR1 MNHEY and CDR2 SVGAGI. This CDR3 is built from 12 residues. V was clipped by 4 bases and J by 7 bases, with 8 bases between them. CDR3 in DNA: TGTGCCAGCAGTTCTGGGGGGCAGCCCCAGCATTTT. Translated: CASSSGGQPQHF.

This sequence joins TRBV6-5 and TRBJ2-5, with a tentative D call TRBD1 (8 bases). Trimming took off 1 base at V and 8 bases at J, with 17 bases between the two ends. This CDR3 spans 15 amino acids. The germline CDR1 and CDR2 sequences are MNHEY and SVGAGI. CDR3 loop: CASSYLLTGGATQYF. CDR3 sequence (DNA): TGTGCCAGCAGTTACTTGCTAACAGGGGGGGCAACCCAGTACTTC.